This TCR beta chain was captured in a study of cytomegalovirus exposure and HLA in healthy donors. The length of the CDR3 is 11 residues. Per germline, CDR1 MNHNS and CDR2 SASEGT. A remark on this clone: At one of its ends the junction is not consistent with the germline gene, which may arise from a read error.

Profiled with immunoSEQ multiplex PCR; TCRdb holds only in-frame clones, not every one. There are some 60,000 clones in the sample; approximately 96% occur only once, and approximately 0.95% lies in the top ten. The V call is TRBV6-1, the J call TRBJ2-7; possible D gene TRBD2, 6 bases. The clonotype comes from a man aged 18 to 30 in good health and CMV-seronegative. Sequencing used PBMCs. The CDR3 loop is CASHGGVLRGF. The CDR3 DNA follows: TGTGCCTCCCACGGGGGAGTTTTAAGGGGCTTC.